This T cell receptor (beta chain) derives from a study of shared clonotypes between healthy human individuals. Study background: The study drew on a couple of women and a few men aged 18 to 49 as donors.

Clones were read by immunoSEQ multiplex PCR, and TCRdb kept only the in-frame ones, dropping some. In the table there are about 2.4 million clones, around nine tenths of which are singletons. The CDR3 sequence is 13 residues long. Unmatched junction bases numbered 5, after V lost 8 bases and J lost 1 base. Germline CDR1 is SNHLY and CDR2 is FYNNEI. The rearrangement uses TRBV2 and TRBJ2-7; TRBD1 matches 7 bases. The clonotype originates from a man aged 18 to 29 in good health. The sequenced material came from naive CD4+ T cells sorted from blood. Subset indicated: CD45RA+ positively selected. CDR3 in DNA: TGTGCCAGCTGTACGACAGGGTCCTACGAGCAGTACTTC. Translated, it gives CASCTTGSYEQYF. The complete variable domain, with remaining parts taken from reference TRBV2 and TRBJ2-7, reads EPEVTQTPSHQVTQMGQEVILRCVPISNHLYFYWYRQILGQKVEFLVSFYNNEISEKSEIFDDQFSVERPDGSNFTLKIRSTKLEDSAMYFCASCTTGSYEQYFGPGTRLTVT.